These T cell receptor beta chains were read from a single sample in a study of shared clonotypes between healthy human individuals. Data came from immunoSEQ multiplex PCR; TCRdb stores just in-frame clones and leaves some out. Here the sample spans over 400,000 clones, 90% to 96% being singletons. The sample consisted of naive CD4+ T cells sorted from blood. Every receptor here comes from a woman aged 30 to 39 in good health. Both conserved end residues are part of each CDR3. The D gene is left open where the match is weak. Rows give clone size only sometimes, using once, few, many, or a class for an expanded clone.

.	.	TRBJ2-7	TRBV28	14	TGTGCCAGCAGTTTGGGGACGCTACCCTACGAGCAGTACTTC	CASSLGTLPYEQYF
once	TRBD2	TRBJ2-3	TRBV28	15	TGTGCCACCTTGGGGGGGGGAGTGAGGACAGATACGCAGTATTTT	CATLGGGVRTDTQYF
.	TRBD2	TRBJ2-1	TRBV18	15	TGTGCCAGCTCACAGGAAGGACTAGCACACGCTGAGCAGTTCTTC	CASSQEGLAHAEQFF
.	.	TRBJ1-2	TRBV11-2	16	TGTGCCAGCAGCTTAGATGGGAGGGGCGGGAACTATGGCTACACCTTC	CASSLDGRGGNYGYTF
.	.	TRBJ2-7	TRBV11-2	16	TGTGCCAGCAGCTTAGGGGGCATGGCGATCTCCTACGAGCAGTACTTC	CASSLGGMAISYEQYF
.	TRBD1	TRBJ1-5	TRBV28	16	TGTGCCAGCAGTTTCGGAGACAGGGGGAGCAATCAGCCCCAGCATTTT	CASSFGDRGSNQPQHF
.	TRBD1	TRBJ1-2	TRBV25-1	14	TGTGCCAGCAGTGCCGGGACAGACGACTATGGCTACACCTTC	CASSAGTDDYGYTF
.	.	TRBJ2-3	TRBV2	10	TGTGCCAGCGGGAGGGATACGCAGTATTTT	CASGRDTQYF
.	TRBD2	TRBJ2-5	TRBV5-1	16	TGCGCCAGCAGCTTGGGACTAACCCATAGCGGGGAGACCCAGTACTTC	CASSLGLTHSGETQYF
.	TRBD2	TRBJ2-3	TRBV28	17	TGTGCCAGCAGTCCAGACTTAGGGGAGGGTGGCACAGATACGCAGTATTTT	CASSPDLGEGGTDTQYF
.	TRBD1	TRBJ2-7	TRBV2	15	TGTGCCAGCATTCCGGGACAGGGAATAACCTACGAGCAGTACTTC	CASIPGQGITYEQYF
.	TRBD1	TRBJ1-1	TRBV27	15	TGTGCCAGCAGCCGGGACAGGGGATCGGAAACTGAAGCTTTCTTT	CASSRDRGSETEAFF
.	.	TRBJ1-1	TRBV7-9	16	TGTGCCAGCAGCTCAGACTTACCGCTCCGTGTCGCTGAAGCTTTCTTT	CASSSDLPLRVAEAFF
.	.	TRBJ2-5	TRBV5-5	15	TGTGCCAGCAGCTTGGCCAACGGACAGTGGGAGACCCAGTACTTC	CASSLANGQWETQYF
.	.	TRBJ2-6	TRBV7-9	15	TGTGCCAGCAGCTTATACGCCTCTGGGGCCAACGTCCTGACTTTC	CASSLYASGANVLTF
.	TRBD2	TRBJ2-7	TRBV27	14	TGTGCCAGCAGAGCTAGCGGGGGTACCTACGAGCAGTACTTC	CASRASGGTYEQYF
.	TRBD2	TRBJ2-3	TRBV5-1	16	TGCGCCAGCAGCTTGGGTCTAGCGGGAGCCCTTGGTGGGCAGTATTTT	CASSLGLAGALGGQYF
.	.	TRBJ1-2	TRBV5-1	17	TGCGCCAGCAGCTTGGCCCAGGGAGACACTACTAACTATGGCTACACCTTC	CASSLAQGDTTNYGYTF
.	.	TRBJ1-4	TRBV28	14	TGTGCCAGCAGCTCCGCCAAGATTTATGAAAAACTGTTTTTT	CASSSAKIYEKLFF
.	TRBD2	TRBJ2-7	TRBV7-3	13	TGTGCCAGCAGCCCGGGACTAGCGGGAAACTTGTACTTC	CASSPGLAGNLYF
.	TRBD1	TRBJ1-4	TRBV28	15	TGTGCCAGCAGTTTGCGGACAGGGGTTCGGGAAAAACTGTTTTTT	CASSLRTGVREKLFF
.	.	TRBJ2-1	TRBV19	12	TGTGCCAGTAGGACCAACTACAATGAGCAGTTCTTC	CASRTNYNEQFF
.	TRBD1	TRBJ1-2	TRBV30	19	TGTGCCTGGAGCCAAGTGGGCCTTACAGGGGGCGGTCTGAACTATGGCTACACCTTC	CAWSQVGLTGGGLNYGYTF
.	TRBD2	TRBJ2-1	TRBV5-1	16	TGCGCCAGCAGCTTGAATCCCGGGACTAGCGCCGCTGAGCAGTTCTTC	CASSLNPGTSAAEQFF
once	.	TRBJ1-4	TRBV28	11	TGTGCCAGCAGTTTCGAGGAAAAACTGTTTTTT	CASSFEEKLFF
.	.	TRBJ2-3	TRBV6-4	14	TGTGCCAGCAAGCAGGGAAGGGAAACAGATACGCAGTATTTT	CASKQGRETDTQYF
.	.	TRBJ1-2	TRBV28	15	.	CASSSSGQANYGYTF
.	.	TRBJ2-7	TRBV4-1	17	TGCGCCAGCAGCCAAGATAGGTGGGCGGCAAACTCCTACGAGCAGTACTTC	CASSQDRWAANSYEQYF
.	.	TRBJ2-2	TRBV6-1	16	TGTGCCAGCAGTGAGCACAGGCCTGCTAACACCGGGGAGCTGTTTTTT	CASSEHRPANTGELFF
.	.	TRBJ1-2	TRBV11-2	14	TGTGCCAGCAGTCAAAGCGGGGGTATGGATGGCTACACCTTC	CASSQSGGMDGYTF
.	.	TRBJ1-5	TRBV2	14	TGTGCCAGCAGTGTATCGAGGGAGGGCCAGCCCCAGCATTTT	CASSVSREGQPQHF
once	TRBD1	TRBJ2-7	TRBV6-6	15	TGTGCCAGCAGCCTTGGACAGGGGAGCACCTACGAGCAGTACTTC	CASSLGQGSTYEQYF
.	TRBD2	TRBJ2-3	TRBV5-6	15	TGTGCCAGCAGCAGGGAGGGCTGGGTTGGAGATACGCAGTATTTT	CASSREGWVGDTQYF
.	TRBD1	TRBJ2-4	TRBV6-1	14	TGTGCCAGCAGTCAACCAGGGACAGGGTCCATTCAGTACTTC	CASSQPGTGSIQYF
.	TRBD1	TRBJ2-7	TRBV19	14	TGTGCCAGTAGCATCGGACAGGTTCGCAGCGAGCAGTACTTC	CASSIGQVRSEQYF
.	.	TRBJ1-1	TRBV18	12	TGTGCCAGCTCACGAGGGAACACTGAAGCTTTCTTT	CASSRGNTEAFF
.	TRBD2	TRBJ2-1	TRBV10-1	12	TGCGCCAGCAGCCGGGGACTAGCGGGAAAGTTCTTC	CASSRGLAGKFF
few	.	TRBJ1-2	TRBV5-4	13	TGTGCCAGCAGCCGGGACACGGAGTATGGCTACACCTTC	CASSRDTEYGYTF
.	TRBD2	TRBJ2-2	TRBV7-8	20	TGTGCCAGCAGCCCTAAACGCCTTGGGACTAGCGGGAGGGCCGCCGGGGAGCTGTTTTTT	CASSPKRLGTSGRAAGELFF
once	TRBD2	TRBJ2-7	TRBV18	15	TGTGCCAGCTCACCAGGGCTAGCGGTTACCTACGAGCAGTACTTC	CASSPGLAVTYEQYF
.	.	TRBJ2-5	TRBV27	15	TGTGCCAGCAGGACACCGAGCCTGGGTGGAGAGACCCAGTACTTC	CASRTPSLGGETQYF
.	TRBD1	TRBJ2-7	TRBV27	14	TGTGCCAGCAGTAGGACAGGGAGCTCCTACGAGCAGTACTTC	CASSRTGSSYEQYF
.	.	TRBJ2-7	TRBV6-6	11	TGTGCCAGCAGTTACTGGGACGAGCAGTACTTC	CASSYWDEQYF
.	.	TRBJ2-7	TRBV7-9	14	TGTGCCAGCAGCTTAGTATCCAGGGGAGGCGAGCAGTACTTC	CASSLVSRGGEQYF
.	.	TRBJ1-2	TRBV7-2	13	TGTGCCAGCGTCCTGAGGGGCTGGTATGGCTACACCTTC	CASVLRGWYGYTF
.	TRBD1	TRBJ2-4	TRBV29-1	12	TGCAGCGTTCAGGGGGCCCAGAACATTCAGTACTTC	CSVQGAQNIQYF
.	.	TRBJ1-2	TRBV10-3	14	TGTGCCATCAGTGAGTCTCAGGGCGGCGATGGCTACACCTTC	CAISESQGGDGYTF
.	.	TRBJ1-2	TRBV15	14	TGTGCCACCAGCAGAAGTACAGGTGCCGGAGGCTACACCTTC	CATSRSTGAGGYTF
.	TRBD1	TRBJ2-7	TRBV6-1	14	TGTGCCAGCAGTGGGGACAGGGCTTCCTACGAGCAGTACTTC	CASSGDRASYEQYF
.	.	TRBJ1-2	TRBV6-5	15	TGTGCCAGCAGTTACTCAATACAGGGCGCATATGGCTACACCTTC	CASSYSIQGAYGYTF
once	TRBD2	TRBJ2-4	TRBV28	17	TGTGCCAGCATACCCCATGGGGAGGGCTGGCCCAAAAACATTCAGTACTTC	CASIPHGEGWPKNIQYF
.	.	TRBJ2-7	TRBV2	15	TGTGCCAGCAGTCCCCTAGGGGCAGGGGAGTACGAGCAGTACTTC	CASSPLGAGEYEQYF
.	TRBD1	TRBJ2-7	TRBV9	15	TGTGCCAGCAGCGACCGGACAGGGCTACAGGGCGAGCAGTACTTC	CASSDRTGLQGEQYF
.	.	TRBJ1-1	TRBV11-2	15	TGTGCCAGCAGCTTAGACGTGGGGTCAAACACTGAAGCTTTCTTT	CASSLDVGSNTEAFF
.	TRBD1	TRBJ1-1	TRBV28	15	TGTGCCAGCAGTTTTTCCACAGGGGGCGTCACTGAAGCTTTCTTT	CASSFSTGGVTEAFF
.	.	TRBJ2-5	TRBV4-2	17	TGTGCCAGCAGCCGTCCCAGGGGCGCGGGGAGCCAAGAGACCCAGTACTTC	CASSRPRGAGSQETQYF